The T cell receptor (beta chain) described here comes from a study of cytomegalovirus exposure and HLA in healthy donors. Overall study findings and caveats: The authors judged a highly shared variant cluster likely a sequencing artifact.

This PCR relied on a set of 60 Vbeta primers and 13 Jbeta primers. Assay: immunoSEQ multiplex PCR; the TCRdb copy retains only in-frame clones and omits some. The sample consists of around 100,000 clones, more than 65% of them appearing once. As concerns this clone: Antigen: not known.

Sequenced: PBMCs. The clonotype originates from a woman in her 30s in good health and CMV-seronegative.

The CDR3 nucleotides are TGCAGCGTGGCTGGACAGGATAGCAATCAGCCCCAGCATTTT. The encoded protein is CSVAGQDSNQPQHF. The chain combines TRBV29-1 with TRBJ1-5, with 7 positions matching TRBD1. Trimming took 6 bases from V and 0 from J; bases not matched to a gene: 5. The CDR3 spans 14 residues. CDR1 is SQVTM and CDR2 is ANQGSEA in the germline V gene.